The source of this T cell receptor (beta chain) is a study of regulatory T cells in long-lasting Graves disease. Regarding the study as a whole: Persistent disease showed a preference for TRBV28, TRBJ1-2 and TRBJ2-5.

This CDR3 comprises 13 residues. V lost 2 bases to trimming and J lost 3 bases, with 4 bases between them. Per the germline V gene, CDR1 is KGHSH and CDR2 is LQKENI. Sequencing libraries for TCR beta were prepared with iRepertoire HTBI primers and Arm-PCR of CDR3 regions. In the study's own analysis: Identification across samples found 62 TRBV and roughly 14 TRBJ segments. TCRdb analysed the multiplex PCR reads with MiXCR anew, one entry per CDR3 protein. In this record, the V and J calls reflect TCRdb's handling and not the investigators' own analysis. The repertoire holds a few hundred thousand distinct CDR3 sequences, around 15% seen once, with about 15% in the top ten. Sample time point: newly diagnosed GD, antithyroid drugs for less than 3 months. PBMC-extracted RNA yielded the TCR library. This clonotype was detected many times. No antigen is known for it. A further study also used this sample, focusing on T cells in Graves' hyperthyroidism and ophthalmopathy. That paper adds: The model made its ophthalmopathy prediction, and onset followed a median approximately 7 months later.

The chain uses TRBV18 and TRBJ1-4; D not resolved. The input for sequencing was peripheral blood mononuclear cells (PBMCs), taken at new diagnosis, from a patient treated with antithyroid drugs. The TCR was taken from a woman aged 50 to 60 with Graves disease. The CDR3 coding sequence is TGTGCCAGCTCACCAGTGGCTAATGAAAAACTGTTTTTT. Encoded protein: CASSPVANEKLFF.